The 31 T cell receptor beta chains below all came from one sample that was sequenced in a study of PD-1 blockade in mismatch repair-deficient tumors. The table came from immunoSEQ multiplex PCR; TCRdb's copy has only in-frame clones and leaves some out. This sample yields about 22,000 clones, of which around four fifths are seen a single time; approximately 17% belongs to the top ten. The sequenced sample was peripheral blood, obtained 2 weeks after starting pembrolizumab. All receptors come from an adult with mismatch repair-deficient cancer.

V and J are TRBV7-8 and TRBJ2-5, with 8 bases identical to TRBD1. Trimming at V came to 1 base and at J to 1 base, leaving 14 bases not matched to a gene. The CDR3 extends over 19 amino acids. Looked up from germline, CDR1 is SGHVS and CDR2 is FQNEAQ. For the CDR3, the DNA is TGTGCCAGCAGCTTAGTCCACGAAATTACCGGGACAGGCCAAGAGACCCAGTACTTC. It codes for CASSLVHEITGTGQETQYF.

The V and J genes are TRBV28 and TRBJ2-5; 7 nucleotides align to TRBD1. CDR1 and CDR2 from the germline V gene are MDHEN and SYDVKM. The CDR3 sequence is 16 residues long. The V segment lost 6 bases and the J segment 5 bases; nucleotides outside the gene matches: 15. The chain's CDR3 is CASSPAWKGARETQYF. The CDR3 DNA reads TGTGCCAGCAGCCCCGCTTGGAAGGGGGCTCGGGAGACCCAGTACTTC.

In this sample, this clone turned up once. The J gene is TRBJ1-1, the V gene TRBV27; a possible D gene is TRBD1 (5 bases). V gave up 1 base and J gave up 1 base, with 7 bases separating them. The CDR3 covers 14 residues. The germline gives CDR1 MNHEY, CDR2 SMNVEV (reference sequence). CDR3 DNA sequence: TGTGCCAGCAGTTTATTCGGACAGAACACTGAAGCTTTCTTT. Translation gives CASSLFGQNTEAFF.

This chain uses TRBV7-9 with TRBJ1-2, with 8 bases lining up with TRBD1. The CDR3 sequence is 16 residues long. Germline V lookup: CDR1 SEHNR, CDR2 FQNEAQ (reference sequence). J gave up 8 bases and V 1 base, and 12 bases lay outside the gene matches. The CDR3, as DNA: TGTGCCAGCAGCTTAGATTGGACAGGGCGCGCGGAAGGCTACACCTTC. Its translation is CASSLDWTGRAEGYTF.

A single count supports this clone. In DNA, the CDR3 is TGCGCCAGCAGTGAGTCGAGGTCAGTGGCTACCCACAATGAGCAGTTCTTC. Translated: CASSESRSVATHNEQFF. The chain carries TRBV10-1 and TRBJ2-1; no definite D call. Trimming stripped 0 bases from V and 5 bases from J, with 17 bases between. CDR3 length equals 17 residues. Germline lookup yields CDR1 WNHNN and CDR2 SYGVQD (reference sequence).

The rearrangement links TRBV5-5 to TRBJ1-4; D not certain. Trimming shortened V by 0 bases and J by 8 bases, and 8 bases separated the two germline ends. This CDR3 region has 13 residues. Germline V gene lookup returns CDR1 SGHKS and CDR2 YYEKEE (reference sequence). CDR3 loop: CASSLGLVEKLFF. CDR3 nucleotide sequence: TGTGCCAGCAGCTTGGGGCTCGTCGAAAAACTGTTTTTT.

This clone has only one observation. This chain connects TRBV19 to TRBJ2-7; D remains ambiguous. The CDR3 runs to 13 residues. V was clipped by 3 bases and J by 2 bases, with 8 bases between them. Germline CDR1 and CDR2: LNHDA and SQIVND (reference sequence). The CDR3 region has the DNA TGTGCCAGTAGTATTACAGCAGCCTACGAGCAGTACTTC. It is translated as CASSITAAYEQYF.

The sample holds a few counts of this clone. The chain combines TRBV15 with TRBJ2-3; D call uncertain. The germline CDR1 and CDR2 sequences are LNHNV and YYDKDF (reference sequence). The CDR3 loop spans 15 amino acids. Trimming took off 1 base at V and 2 bases at J, with 10 bases between the two ends. As DNA, the CDR3 is TGTGCCACCAGCAGAGGGGCAGGAGACACAGATACGCAGTATTTT. This translates into CATSRGAGDTDTQYF.

The genes are TRBV7-1 and TRBJ2-7, with D unclear. TRBV7-1 is an ORF; its function is uncertain. The CDR3 consists of 12 residues. V dropped 4 bases and J dropped 0 bases, with 4 bases sitting between them. The CDR3 loop reads CASSLGSYEQYF. CDR3 coding DNA: TGTGCCAGCAGCTTAGGCTCCTACGAGCAGTACTTC.

This clone is classed as hyperexpanded. This chain joins TRBV5-4 and TRBJ1-4; D perhaps matches TRBD1 (5 bases). The CDR3 covers 16 residues. The ends were cut back, 0 bases at V and 3 bases at J, with 12 bases in the middle. Germline V gene data show CDR1 as SGHNT and CDR2 as YYREEE (reference sequence). The CDR3: CASSLGGRGSNEKLFF. The DNA for the CDR3 is TGTGCCAGCAGCTTGGGGGGTCGGGGGTCTAATGAAAAACTGTTTTTT.

This clone has a single count. The gene calls are TRBV2 and TRBJ2-2; D possibly corresponds to TRBD2 (5 bases). CDR3 size: 14 residues. Germline loops: CDR1 SNHLY, CDR2 FYNNEI. The V gene lost 6 bases and the J gene lost 1 base, with 9 bases spanning the gap. CDR3 sequence (DNA): TGTGCCAGCAGGATACTAGAGAACACCGGGGAGCTGTTTTTT. Protein product: CASRILENTGELFF.

This clone has only one observation. CDR3 in DNA: TGTGCCAGCAGCTCACAGCTGGGGTGGGAGCAGTACTTC. Protein: CASSSQLGWEQYF. The chain recombines TRBV7-2 with TRBJ2-7; no firm D call. The CDR3 is made up of 13 amino acids. In germline, CDR1 is SGHTA, CDR2 FQGNSA. The V end lost 4 bases, the J end lost 7 bases, and 14 bases lay between the germline ends.

This clone was found once. V and J are TRBV4-3 and TRBJ2-7, with 8 nucleotides matching TRBD1. With 0 bases clipped from V and 4 bases from J, the junction kept 8 bases outside the gene matches. Germline CDR1 reads LGHNA; CDR2 reads YSLEER. The CDR3 totals 16 residues. CDR3 nucleotide sequence: TGCGCCAGCAGCCAAGATGAGCAGGGGGCTTCGTACGAGCAGTACTTC. Translated: CASSQDEQGASYEQYF.

The rearrangement links TRBV6-4 to TRBJ2-3, with 8 bases aligning to TRBD2. CDR3 size: 14 residues. Unmatched junction bases numbered 1, after V lost 5 bases and J lost 0 bases. Germline V CDR1 and CDR2: MRHNA, SNTAGT. The CDR3 DNA sequence: TGTGCCAGCAGTCCTAGCGGGAGCACAGATACGCAGTATTTT. Amino acids: CASSPSGSTDTQYF.

V usage is TRBV10-2 and J usage is TRBJ2-5; D could derive from TRBD1 or TRBD2 (5 bases each). Germline CDR1 is WSHSY and CDR2 is SAAADI. The germline V and J ends were trimmed by 3 bases and 5 bases, with 13 bases remaining between them. The CDR3 length is 14 residues. The CDR3 sequence: CASSDMGRGETQYF. CDR3 sequence (DNA): TGCGCCAGCAGTGACATGGGGCGCGGGGAGACCCAGTACTTC.

This rearrangement joins TRBV9 to TRBJ2-1; tentative D call: TRBD1 (6 bases). V dropped 0 bases and J dropped 11 bases, with 15 bases sitting between them. CDR1 is SGDLS and CDR2 is YYNGEE in the germline V gene. The CDR3 covers 14 residues. The CDR3 here is CASSVEAGDGKQFF. CDR3 coding DNA: TGTGCCAGCAGCGTAGAGGCAGGGGATGGGAAGCAGTTCTTC. The full variable domain, completed using reference TRBV9 and TRBJ2-1, is DSGVTQTPKHLITATGQRVTLRCSPRSGDLSVYWYQQSLDQGLQFLIQYYNGEERAKGNILERFSAQQFPDLHSELNLSSLELGDSALYFCASSVEAGDGKQFFGPGTRLTVL.

V usage is TRBV7-8 and J usage is TRBJ2-7; D is perhaps TRBD2 (5 bases). CDR3 length: 14 amino acids. Germline V lookup: CDR1 SGHVS, CDR2 FQNEAQ. Trimming took off 3 bases at V and 3 bases at J, with 12 bases between the two ends. CDR3 in DNA: TGTGCCAGCAGCTTTAATGCAGGAGGCTACGAGCAGTACTTC. Its translation is CASSFNAGGYEQYF.

This chain connects TRBV21-1 to TRBJ2-1; no check of the table's D call, TRBD2, against the DNA was made. TRBV21-1 represents a pseudogene. The CDR3 length is 15 residues. The CDR3 DNA reads TGTGCCAGCAGCACCGGGACTAGCGGAAACAATGAGCAGTTCTTC. This translates into CASSTGTSGNNEQFF.

V and J are TRBV4-1 and TRBJ2-4, with 8 nucleotides matching TRBD2. V lost 4 bases to trimming and J lost 0 bases; unmatched junction nucleotides: 2. CDR1 and CDR2 from the germline V gene are MGHRA and YSYEKL. The CDR3 sequence is 15 residues long. The CDR3 here is CASSPSGRAKNIQYF. The CDR3 nucleotides are TGCGCCAGCAGCCCCAGCGGGAGAGCCAAAAACATTCAGTACTTC.

V and J are TRBV5-1 and TRBJ2-7; possible D gene TRBD2, 6 bases. The V gene lost 4 bases and the J gene lost 0 bases, with 17 bases spanning the gap. The CDR3 covers 16 residues. Germline lookup yields CDR1 SGHRS and CDR2 YFSETQ. The CDR3: CASSRIQAEGSYEQYF. CDR3 sequence (DNA): TGCGCCAGCAGCCGAATCCAGGCGGAGGGCTCCTACGAGCAGTACTTC. The variable domain in full, completed from reference TRBV5-1 and TRBJ2-7, reads KAGVTQTPRYLIKTRGQQVTLSCSPISGHRSVSWYQQTPGQGLQFLFEYFSETQRNKGNFPGRFSGRQFSNSRSEMNVSTLELGDSALYLCASSRIQAEGSYEQYFGPGTRLTVT.

This chain joins TRBV4-2 and TRBJ2-5; the D call may be TRBD1 or TRBD2 (5 bases each). Germline values: CDR1 LGHNA, CDR2 YNFKEQ. V was shortened by 4 bases and J by 4 bases, with 16 bases between the two germline ends. There are 15 residues in the CDR3. CDR3 in DNA: TGTGCCAGCAGCCCCGGGGACCGCCTAGGAGAGACCCAGTACTTC. It specifies CASSPGDRLGETQYF.

The chain combines TRBV18 with TRBJ2-5; D remains unclear. Germline values: CDR1 KGHSH, CDR2 LQKENI. This CDR3 comprises 15 residues. V was shortened by 0 bases and J by 2 bases, with 10 bases between the two germline ends. For the CDR3, the DNA is TGTGCCAGCTCACCACCGGGCCGGGTACAAGAGACCCAGTACTTC. This translates into CASSPPGRVQETQYF.

This clone was detected only a few times. The rearrangement links TRBV9 to TRBJ2-2, with 9 bases fitting TRBD2. CDR3 length: 16 residues. J lost 6 bases, V lost 0 bases, and 6 bases had no gene match. Germline CDR1 and CDR2: SGDLS and YYNGEE. In DNA, the CDR3 is TGTGCCAGCAGCGTAGGAATAGCGGGAGTGTCCGGGGAGCTGTTTTTT. Translated, it gives CASSVGIAGVSGELFF.

This sequence joins TRBV6-1 and TRBJ1-2; D possibly corresponds to TRBD1 (5 bases). The CDR3 loop spans 12 amino acids. V was clipped by 7 bases and J by 5 bases, with 11 bases between them. From germline, CDR1 is MNHNS and CDR2 SASEGT. The CDR3 reads CASNLGGYGYTF. DNA for the CDR3: TGTGCCAGCAATCTGGGGGGATATGGCTACACCTTC.

The chain links TRBV11-2 to TRBJ2-7, with D perhaps TRBD1 or TRBD2 (6 bases each). The CDR3 has 15 residues. Germline lookup yields CDR1 SGHAT and CDR2 FQNNGV. The V end lost 2 bases, the J end lost 9 bases, and 20 bases lay between the germline ends. The CDR3 protein is CASSLNPGGTFWQYF. DNA for the CDR3: TGTGCCAGCAGCTTAAATCCTGGGGGGACATTCTGGCAGTACTTC.

The J gene is TRBJ1-2, the V gene TRBV4-1; TRBD1 might be the D (5 bases). The CDR3 contains 13 residues. Trimming removed 4 bases at V and 4 bases at J, with 10 bases between. Germline V gives CDR1 MGHRA, CDR2 YSYEKL. In DNA, the CDR3 is TGCGCCAGCAGCCGGACGGGGGGCTATGGCTACACCTTC. It is translated as CASSRTGGYGYTF.

This chain connects TRBV10-1 to TRBJ2-7, with D hard to call. The CDR3 runs 14 residues. The germline V and J ends were trimmed by 0 bases and 3 bases, with 9 bases remaining between them. Germline V gene lookup returns CDR1 WNHNN and CDR2 SYGVQD (reference sequence). The CDR3 region has the DNA TGCGCCAGCAGTGAGTCAGACGGAAACTACGAGCAGTACTTC. Protein: CASSESDGNYEQYF.

This clone has just a few counts. The chain joins TRBV5-4 to TRBJ2-1; 8 bases are a match to TRBD2. J was trimmed by 0 bases and V by 4 bases; bases with no gene match: 15. Germline CDR1 is SGHNT and CDR2 is YYREEE (reference sequence). This CDR3 spans 19 amino acids. The CDR3 loop is CASSPWTRGRLSSYNEQFF. The CDR3 bases are TGTGCCAGCAGCCCGTGGACTCGCGGGAGGTTAAGCTCCTACAATGAGCAGTTCTTC.

The chain uses TRBV6-5 and TRBJ2-7; TRBD2 aligns across 11 bases. Germline CDR1 and CDR2: MNHEY and SVGAGI. This CDR3 contains 13 residues. Unmatched junction bases numbered 0, after V lost 2 bases and J lost 6 bases. CDR3 region: CASSYTSGSEQYF. The CDR3 DNA reads as TGTGCCAGCAGTTACACTAGCGGGAGCGAGCAGTACTTC.

The chain carries TRBV4-1 and TRBJ1-1, with D possibly TRBD1 on 5 matching bases. Looked up from germline, CDR1 is MGHRA and CDR2 is YSYEKL. V lost 0 bases and J 4 bases, leaving 12 bases between the germline ends. The CDR3 is 15 amino acids. CDR3 in amino acids: CASSQERAGGTEAFF. CDR3 nucleotide sequence: TGCGCCAGCAGCCAAGAACGGGCGGGGGGCACTGAAGCTTTCTTT.

The J gene is TRBJ1-4, the V gene TRBV18, with D possibly being TRBD1 (6 bases). The germline V gene encodes CDR1 KGHSH and CDR2 LQKENI. V lost 1 base and J lost 4, with 10 bases in between. There are 15 residues in the CDR3. Here the CDR3 DNA reads TGTGCCAGCTCACCACTTGCGGACAGTAATGAAAAACTGTTTTTT. The encoded protein is CASSPLADSNEKLFF.